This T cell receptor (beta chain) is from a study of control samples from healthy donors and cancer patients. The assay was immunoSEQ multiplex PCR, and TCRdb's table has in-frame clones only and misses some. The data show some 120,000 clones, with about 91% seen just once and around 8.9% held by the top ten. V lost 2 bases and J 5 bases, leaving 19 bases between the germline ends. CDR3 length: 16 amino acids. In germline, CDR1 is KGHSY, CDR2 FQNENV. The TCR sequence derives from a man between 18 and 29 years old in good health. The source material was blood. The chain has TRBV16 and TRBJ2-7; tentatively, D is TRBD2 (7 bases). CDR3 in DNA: TGTGCCAGCAGCCAAAGGACGGGGGGCCCGCGGAACGAGCAGTACTTC. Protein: CASSQRTGGPRNEQYF.